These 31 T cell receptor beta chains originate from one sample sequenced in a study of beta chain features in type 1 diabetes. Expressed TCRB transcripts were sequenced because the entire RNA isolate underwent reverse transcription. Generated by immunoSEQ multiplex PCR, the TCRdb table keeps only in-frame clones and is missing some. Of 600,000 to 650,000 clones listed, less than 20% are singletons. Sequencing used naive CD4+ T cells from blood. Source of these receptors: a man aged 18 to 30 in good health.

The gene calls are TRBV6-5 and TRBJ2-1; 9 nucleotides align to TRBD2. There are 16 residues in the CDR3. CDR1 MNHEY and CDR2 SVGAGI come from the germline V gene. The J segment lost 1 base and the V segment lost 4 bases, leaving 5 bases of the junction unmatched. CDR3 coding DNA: TGTGCCAGCAGTTCCCCGACTAGCGGATCCTACAATGAGCAGTTCTTC. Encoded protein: CASSSPTSGSYNEQFF.

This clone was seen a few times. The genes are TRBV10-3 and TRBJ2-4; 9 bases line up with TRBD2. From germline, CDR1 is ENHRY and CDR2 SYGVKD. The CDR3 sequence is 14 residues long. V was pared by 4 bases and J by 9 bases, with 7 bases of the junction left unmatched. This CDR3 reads CAISVSGRGTIQYF. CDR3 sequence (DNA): TGTGCCATCAGTGTTAGCGGGAGAGGGACCATTCAGTACTTC.

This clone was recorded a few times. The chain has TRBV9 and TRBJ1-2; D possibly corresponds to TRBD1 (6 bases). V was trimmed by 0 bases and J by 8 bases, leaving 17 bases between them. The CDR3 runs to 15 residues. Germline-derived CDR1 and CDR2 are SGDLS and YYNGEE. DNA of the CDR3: TGTGCCAGCAGCGTAGTTTGGGACACCGATTGGGGCTACACCTTC. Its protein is CASSVVWDTDWGYTF.

This CDR3 is CASSPIRRVETQYF. CDR3 DNA: TGTGCCAGCTCACCTATCCGGAGAGTCGAGACCCAGTACTTC. The V call is TRBV18, the J call TRBJ2-5, with no clear D. This CDR3 comprises 14 residues. CDR1 is KGHSH, CDR2 LQKENI, per germline. Between the trimmed V and J ends, which lost 3 bases and 5 bases, there was a span of 13 bases.

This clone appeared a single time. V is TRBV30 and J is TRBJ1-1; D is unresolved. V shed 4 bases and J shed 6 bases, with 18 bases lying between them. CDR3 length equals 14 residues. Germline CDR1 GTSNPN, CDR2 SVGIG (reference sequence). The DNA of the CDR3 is TGTGCCTGGATAATCGGACCCATAGGCGCTGAAGCTTTCTTT. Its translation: CAWIIGPIGAEAFF.

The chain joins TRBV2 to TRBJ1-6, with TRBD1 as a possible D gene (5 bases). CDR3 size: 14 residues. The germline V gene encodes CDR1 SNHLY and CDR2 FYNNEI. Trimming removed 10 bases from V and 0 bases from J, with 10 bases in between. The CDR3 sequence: CAIQEGSYNSPLHF. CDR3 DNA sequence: TGTGCCATACAGGAAGGCTCCTATAATTCACCCCTCCACTTT.

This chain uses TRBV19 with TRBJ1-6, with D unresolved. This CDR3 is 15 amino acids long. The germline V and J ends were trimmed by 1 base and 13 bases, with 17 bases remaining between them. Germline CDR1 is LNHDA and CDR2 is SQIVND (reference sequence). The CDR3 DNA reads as TGTGCCAGTAGTATAGGAGACACCCTCTATTGGCCCCTCCACTTT. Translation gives CASSIGDTLYWPLHF.

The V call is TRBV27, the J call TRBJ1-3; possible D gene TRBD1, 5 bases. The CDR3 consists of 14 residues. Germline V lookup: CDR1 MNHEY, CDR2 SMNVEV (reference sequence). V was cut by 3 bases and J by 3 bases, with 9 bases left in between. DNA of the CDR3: TGTGCCAGCAGTTTCCGACAGAGTGGAAACACCATATATTTT. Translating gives CASSFRQSGNTIYF.

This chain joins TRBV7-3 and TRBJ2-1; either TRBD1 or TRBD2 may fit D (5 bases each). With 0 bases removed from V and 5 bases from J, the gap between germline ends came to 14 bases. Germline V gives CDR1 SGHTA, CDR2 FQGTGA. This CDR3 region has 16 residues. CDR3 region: CASSLTSALGDNEQFF. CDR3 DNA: TGTGCCAGCAGCTTAACGTCTGCGTTGGGGGACAATGAGCAGTTCTTC.

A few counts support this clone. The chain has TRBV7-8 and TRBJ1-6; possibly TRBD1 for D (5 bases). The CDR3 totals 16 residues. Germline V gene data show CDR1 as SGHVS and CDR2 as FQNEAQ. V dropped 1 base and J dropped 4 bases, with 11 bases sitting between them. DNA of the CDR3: TGTGCCAGCAGCTTAGGACAGACCCTTTATAATTCACCCCTCCACTTT. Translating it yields CASSLGQTLYNSPLHF.

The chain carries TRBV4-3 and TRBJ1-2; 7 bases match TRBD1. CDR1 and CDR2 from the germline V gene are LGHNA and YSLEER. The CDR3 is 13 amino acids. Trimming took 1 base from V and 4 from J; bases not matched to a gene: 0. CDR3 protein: CASSQGTGYGYTF. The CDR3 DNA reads TGCGCCAGCAGCCAAGGGACAGGCTATGGCTACACCTTC.

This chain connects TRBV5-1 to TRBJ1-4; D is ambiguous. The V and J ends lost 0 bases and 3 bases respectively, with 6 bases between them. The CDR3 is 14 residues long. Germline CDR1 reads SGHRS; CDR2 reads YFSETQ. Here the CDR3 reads CASSLGSSNEKLFF. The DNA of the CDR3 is TGCGCCAGCAGCTTGGGGAGTTCTAATGAAAAACTGTTTTTT.

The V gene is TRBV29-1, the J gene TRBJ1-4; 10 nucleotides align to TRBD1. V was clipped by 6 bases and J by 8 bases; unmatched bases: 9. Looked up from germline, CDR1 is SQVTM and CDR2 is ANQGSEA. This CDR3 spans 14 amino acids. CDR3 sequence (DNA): TGCAGCGTAGGTGACAGGGGGCGTAGAGAAAAACTGTTTTTT. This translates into CSVGDRGRREKLFF.

The CDR3 protein is CASSATGLAYNEQFF. The CDR3 DNA follows: TGTGCCAGCAGCGCCACGGGACTTGCCTACAATGAGCAGTTCTTC. The chain combines TRBV5-6 with TRBJ2-1; D perhaps matches TRBD2 (6 bases). Germline assignment: CDR1 SGHDT and CDR2 YYEEEE. Trimming took off 4 bases at V and 2 bases at J, with 13 bases between the two ends. CDR3 length: 15 residues.

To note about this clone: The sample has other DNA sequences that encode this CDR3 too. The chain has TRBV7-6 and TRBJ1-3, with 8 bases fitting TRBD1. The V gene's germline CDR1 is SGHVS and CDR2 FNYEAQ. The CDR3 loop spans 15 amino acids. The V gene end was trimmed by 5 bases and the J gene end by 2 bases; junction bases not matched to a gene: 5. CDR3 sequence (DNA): TGTGCCAGCAGCCCACAGGACAGGGCTGGAAACACCATATATTTT. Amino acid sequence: CASSPQDRAGNTIYF. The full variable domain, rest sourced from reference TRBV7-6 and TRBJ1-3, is GAGVSQSPRYKVTKRGQDVALRCDPISGHVSLYWYRQALGQGPEFLTYFNYEAQQDKSGLPNDRFSAERPEGSISTLTIQRTEQRDSAMYRCASSPQDRAGNTIYFGEGSWLTVV.

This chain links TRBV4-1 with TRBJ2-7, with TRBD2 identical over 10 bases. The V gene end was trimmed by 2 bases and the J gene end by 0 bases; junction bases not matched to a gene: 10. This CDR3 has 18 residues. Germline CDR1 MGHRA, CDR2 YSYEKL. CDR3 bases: TGCGCCAGCAGCCAACAACTTCCCGGGACTAGCGCCTCCTACGAGCAGTACTTC. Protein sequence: CASSQQLPGTSASYEQYF.

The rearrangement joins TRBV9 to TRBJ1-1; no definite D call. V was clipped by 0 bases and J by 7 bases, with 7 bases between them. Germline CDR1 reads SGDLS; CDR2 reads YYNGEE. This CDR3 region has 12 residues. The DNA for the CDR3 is TGTGCCAGCAGCGTAGAGGGCAGTGAAGCTTTCTTT. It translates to CASSVEGSEAFF. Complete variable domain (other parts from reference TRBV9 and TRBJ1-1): DSGVTQTPKHLITATGQRVTLRCSPRSGDLSVYWYQQSLDQGLQFLIQYYNGEERAKGNILERFSAQQFPDLHSELNLSSLELGDSALYFCASSVEGSEAFFGQGTRLTVV.

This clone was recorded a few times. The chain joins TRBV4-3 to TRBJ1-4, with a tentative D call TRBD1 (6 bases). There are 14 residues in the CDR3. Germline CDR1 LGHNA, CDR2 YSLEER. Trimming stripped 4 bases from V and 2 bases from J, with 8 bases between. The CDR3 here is CASSRGGTNEKLFF. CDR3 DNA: TGCGCCAGCAGCCGAGGGGGGACTAATGAAAAACTGTTTTTT.

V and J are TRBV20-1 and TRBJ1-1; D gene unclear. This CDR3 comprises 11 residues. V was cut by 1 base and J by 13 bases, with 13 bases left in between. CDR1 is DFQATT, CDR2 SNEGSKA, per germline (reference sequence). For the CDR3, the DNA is TGCAGTGCTAGAGGGGCTAGAGTACTTTTCTTT. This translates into CSARGARVLFF.

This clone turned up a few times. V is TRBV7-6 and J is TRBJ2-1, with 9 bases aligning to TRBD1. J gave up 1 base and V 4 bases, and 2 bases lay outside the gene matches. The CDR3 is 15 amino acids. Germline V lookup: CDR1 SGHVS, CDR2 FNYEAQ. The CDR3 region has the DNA TGTGCCAGCAGCTCGGACAGGGGATCCTACAATGAGCAGTTCTTC. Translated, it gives CASSSDRGSYNEQFF.

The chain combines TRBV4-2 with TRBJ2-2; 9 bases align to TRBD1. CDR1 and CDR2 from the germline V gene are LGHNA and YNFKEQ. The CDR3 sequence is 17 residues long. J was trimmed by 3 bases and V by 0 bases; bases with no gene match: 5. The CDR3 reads CASSQEGDRVYTGELFF. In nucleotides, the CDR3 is TGTGCCAGCAGCCAAGAAGGGGACAGGGTTTACACCGGGGAGCTGTTTTTT.

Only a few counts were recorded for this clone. CDR3 DNA: TGTGCCATCAGTGCCCCAGACAGGGGAGGCCAGCCCCAGCATTTT. Amino acids: CAISAPDRGGQPQHF. The chain recombines TRBV10-3 with TRBJ1-5; 8 bases match TRBD1. The length of the CDR3 is 15 residues. Germline trimming cut 4 bases from V and 7 bases from J; bases unmatched to any gene: 9. Germline loops: CDR1 ENHRY, CDR2 SYGVKD.

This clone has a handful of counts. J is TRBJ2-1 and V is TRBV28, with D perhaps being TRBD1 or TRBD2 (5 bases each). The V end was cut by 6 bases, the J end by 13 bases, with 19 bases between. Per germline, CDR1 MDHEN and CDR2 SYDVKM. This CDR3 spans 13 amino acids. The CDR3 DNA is TGTGCCAGCAGCCCCGGGGCAACCAACCTTCAGTTCTTC. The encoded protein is CASSPGATNLQFF.

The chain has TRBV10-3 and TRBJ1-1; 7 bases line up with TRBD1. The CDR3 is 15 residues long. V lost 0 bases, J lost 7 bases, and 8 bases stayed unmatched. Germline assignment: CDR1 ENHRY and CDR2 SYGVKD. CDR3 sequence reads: CAISESGQAGLEAFF. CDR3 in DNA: TGTGCCATCAGTGAGTCCGGACAGGCAGGGCTTGAAGCTTTCTTT.

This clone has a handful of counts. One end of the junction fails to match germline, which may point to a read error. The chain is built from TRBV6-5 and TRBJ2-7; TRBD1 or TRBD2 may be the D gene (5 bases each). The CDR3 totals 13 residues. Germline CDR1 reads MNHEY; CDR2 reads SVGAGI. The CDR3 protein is CASSHPPRDEKYF. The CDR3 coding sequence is TGTGCCAGCAGTCACCCGCCCAGGGACGAGAAGTACTTC.

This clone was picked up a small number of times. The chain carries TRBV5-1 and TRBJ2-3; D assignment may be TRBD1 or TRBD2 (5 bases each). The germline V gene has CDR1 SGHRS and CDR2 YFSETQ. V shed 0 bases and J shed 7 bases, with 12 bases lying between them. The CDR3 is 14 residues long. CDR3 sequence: CASSLGGRQNTQYF. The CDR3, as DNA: TGCGCCAGCAGCTTGGGGGGACGACAAAATACGCAGTATTTT. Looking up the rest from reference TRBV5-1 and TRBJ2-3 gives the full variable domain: KAGVTQTPRYLIKTRGQQVTLSCSPISGHRSVSWYQQTPGQGLQFLFEYFSETQRNKGNFPGRFSGRQFSNSRSEMNVSTLELGDSALYLCASSLGGRQNTQYFGPGTRLTVL.

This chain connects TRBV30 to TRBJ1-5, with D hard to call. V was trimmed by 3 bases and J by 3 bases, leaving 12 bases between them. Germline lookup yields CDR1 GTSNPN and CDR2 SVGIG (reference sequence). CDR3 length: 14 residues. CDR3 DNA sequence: TGTGCCTGGAGATCGGGCAGGAACAATCAGCCCCAGCATTTT. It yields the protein CAWRSGRNNQPQHF.

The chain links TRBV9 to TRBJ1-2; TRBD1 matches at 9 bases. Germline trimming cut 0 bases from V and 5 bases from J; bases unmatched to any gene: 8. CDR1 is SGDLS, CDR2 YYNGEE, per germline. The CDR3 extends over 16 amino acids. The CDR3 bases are TGTGCCAGCAGCGTAGAAGGCACAGGGGGCTGGTATGGCTACACCTTC. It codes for CASSVEGTGGWYGYTF.

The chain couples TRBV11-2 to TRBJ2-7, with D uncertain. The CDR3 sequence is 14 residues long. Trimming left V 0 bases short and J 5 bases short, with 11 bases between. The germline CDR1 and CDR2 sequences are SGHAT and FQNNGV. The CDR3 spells CASSLESRADEQYF. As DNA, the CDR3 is TGTGCCAGCAGCTTAGAGTCCCGGGCTGACGAGCAGTACTTC.

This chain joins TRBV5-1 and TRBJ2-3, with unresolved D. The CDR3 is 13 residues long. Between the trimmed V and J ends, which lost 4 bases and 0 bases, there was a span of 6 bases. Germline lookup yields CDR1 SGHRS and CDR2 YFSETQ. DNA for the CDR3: TGCGCCAGCAGCCAAGCGAGCACAGATACGCAGTATTTT. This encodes CASSQASTDTQYF.

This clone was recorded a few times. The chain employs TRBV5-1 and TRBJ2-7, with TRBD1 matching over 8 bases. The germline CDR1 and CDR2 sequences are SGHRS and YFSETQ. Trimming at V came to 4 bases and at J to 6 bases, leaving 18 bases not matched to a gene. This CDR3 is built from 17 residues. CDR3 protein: CASSPGTGYLLSLEQYF. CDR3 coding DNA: TGCGCCAGCAGCCCCGGGACAGGCTACTTACTAAGTCTCGAGCAGTACTTC.